The entry below gives a single T cell receptor (beta chain) sequence along with its context. This record belongs to a study of PD-L1 blockade in urothelial cancer. Profiling relied on immunoSEQ multiplex PCR, and the TCRdb table lists in-frame clones only, not all of them. The top ten hold 0.8% to 1% of the sample, which has 100,000 or so clones, about 91% seen once. With 4 bases removed from V and 2 bases from J, the gap between germline ends came to 11 bases. The CDR3 extends over 14 amino acids. CDR1 SEHNR and CDR2 FQNEAQ come from the germline V gene (reference sequence). The clonotype originates from a woman of 80 years or more with urothelial cancer. Sequencing was performed on PBMCs, taken around atezolizumab (anti-PD-L1) treatment. V and J are TRBV7-9 and TRBJ2-5, with D possibly TRBD1 on 6 matching bases. The DNA of the CDR3 is TGTGCCAGCAGCTCGGACAGAACACAAGAGACCCAGTACTTC. Protein product: CASSSDRTQETQYF.